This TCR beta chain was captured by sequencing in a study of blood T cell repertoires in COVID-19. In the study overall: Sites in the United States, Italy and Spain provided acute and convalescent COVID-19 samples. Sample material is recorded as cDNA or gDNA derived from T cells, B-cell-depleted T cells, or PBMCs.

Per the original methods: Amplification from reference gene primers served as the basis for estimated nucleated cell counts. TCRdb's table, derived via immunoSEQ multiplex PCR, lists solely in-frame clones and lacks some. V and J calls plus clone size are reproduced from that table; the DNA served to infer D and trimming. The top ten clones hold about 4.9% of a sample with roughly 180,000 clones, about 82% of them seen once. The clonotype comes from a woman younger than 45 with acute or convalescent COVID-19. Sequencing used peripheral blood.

CDR3 coding DNA: TGTGCCAGCAGCCAAGAACAGAACAGTGGCTACACCTTC. This codes for CASSQEQNSGYTF. This chain connects TRBV4-2 to TRBJ1-2, with D unclear. V lost 0 bases to trimming and J lost 7 bases, with 9 bases between them. This CDR3 region has 13 residues. Germline-derived CDR1 and CDR2 are LGHNA and YNFKEQ.